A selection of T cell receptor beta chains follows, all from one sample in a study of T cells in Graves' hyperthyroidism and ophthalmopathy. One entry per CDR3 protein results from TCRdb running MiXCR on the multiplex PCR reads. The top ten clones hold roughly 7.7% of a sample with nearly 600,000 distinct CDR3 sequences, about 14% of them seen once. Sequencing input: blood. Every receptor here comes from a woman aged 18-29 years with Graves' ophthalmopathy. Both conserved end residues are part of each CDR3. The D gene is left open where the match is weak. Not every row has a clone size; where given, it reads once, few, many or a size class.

TGTGCCAGCTCACCAACGGGGCCTAGCGGGTCACAAGAGACCCAGTACTTC | CASSPTGPSGSQETQYF | TRBV18 | many | TRBJ2-5 | TRBD2
TGTGCCAGCAGCTCCCAGGGGGCAGATACGCAGTATTTT | CASSSQGADTQYF | TRBV7-9 | many | TRBJ2-3 | TRBD1
TGTGCCACCCTAGGATCAGGGGGCTACGAGCAGTACTTC | CATLGSGGYEQYF | TRBV10-3 | few | TRBJ2-7 | TRBD1
TGTGCCAGCAGCTTAACAGGAGCGGGAGTCTACAATGAGCAGTTCTTC | CASSLTGAGVYNEQFF | TRBV11-3 | many | TRBJ2-1 | TRBD2
TGTGCCAGCAGTTCCCCTCGCGGGAGCTCCTACAATGAGCAGTTCTTC | CASSSPRGSSYNEQFF | TRBV7-2 | . | TRBJ2-1 | TRBD2
TGCGCCAGCAGCCAAGATACGGGACTAGCGGGAGGTACTTCCTACGAGCAGTACTTC | CASSQDTGLAGGTSYEQYF | TRBV4-3 | many | TRBJ2-7 | TRBD2
TGCAGCGCGACGACCCAGAGGAGCTCCTACGAGCAGTACTTC | CSATTQRSSYEQYF | TRBV29-1 | many | TRBJ2-7 | .
TGTGCCAGCAAAGCCCTGGACTGGCCCCAGCATTTT | CASKALDWPQHF | TRBV28 | many | TRBJ1-5 | .
TGCGCCAGCAGCCAAGAGGCGGGGAGGTCCTACAATGAGCAGTTCTTC | CASSQEAGRSYNEQFF | TRBV4-3 | few | TRBJ2-1 | .
TGTGCCTCCACCCAAGACCCTTGGACTAGGAAGTTCTTC | CASTQDPWTRKFF | TRBV30 | many | TRBJ2-1 | TRBD2